The entry below gives a single T cell receptor (beta chain) sequence along with its context. Data came from immunoSEQ multiplex PCR; TCRdb stores just in-frame clones and leaves some out. Of approximately 97,000 clones detected, about 90% appear once; the ten largest clones hold roughly 14%. This sample is part of a study of control samples from healthy donors and cancer patients. The CDR3 is 16 amino acids. Germline V gives CDR1 SGHDT, CDR2 YYEEEE. J gave up 4 bases and V 7 bases, and 14 bases lay outside the gene matches. The sequencing sample was made of blood. This TCR came from a man aged 25 to 45 in good health. This rearrangement joins TRBV5-6 to TRBJ2-3; 8 nucleotides align to TRBD1. The CDR3 region has the DNA TGTGCCAGCGGGGTGGGGTGGACAGGGTTCTCAGATACGCAGTATTTT. Amino acid sequence: CASGVGWTGFSDTQYF.